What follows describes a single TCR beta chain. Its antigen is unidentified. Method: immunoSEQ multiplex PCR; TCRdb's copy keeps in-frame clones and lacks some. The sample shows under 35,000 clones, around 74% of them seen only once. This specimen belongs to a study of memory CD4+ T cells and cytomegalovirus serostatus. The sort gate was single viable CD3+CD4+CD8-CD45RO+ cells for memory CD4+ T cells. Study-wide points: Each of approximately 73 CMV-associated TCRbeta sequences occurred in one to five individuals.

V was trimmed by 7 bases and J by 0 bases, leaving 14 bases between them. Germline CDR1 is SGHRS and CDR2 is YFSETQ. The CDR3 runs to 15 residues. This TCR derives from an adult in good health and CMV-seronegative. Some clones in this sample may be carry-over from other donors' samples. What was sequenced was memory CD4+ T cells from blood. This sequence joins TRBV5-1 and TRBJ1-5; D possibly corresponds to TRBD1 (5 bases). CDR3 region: CASSRTGDSNQPQHF. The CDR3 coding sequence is TGCGCCAGCTCAAGGACGGGGGATAGCAATCAGCCCCAGCATTTT.